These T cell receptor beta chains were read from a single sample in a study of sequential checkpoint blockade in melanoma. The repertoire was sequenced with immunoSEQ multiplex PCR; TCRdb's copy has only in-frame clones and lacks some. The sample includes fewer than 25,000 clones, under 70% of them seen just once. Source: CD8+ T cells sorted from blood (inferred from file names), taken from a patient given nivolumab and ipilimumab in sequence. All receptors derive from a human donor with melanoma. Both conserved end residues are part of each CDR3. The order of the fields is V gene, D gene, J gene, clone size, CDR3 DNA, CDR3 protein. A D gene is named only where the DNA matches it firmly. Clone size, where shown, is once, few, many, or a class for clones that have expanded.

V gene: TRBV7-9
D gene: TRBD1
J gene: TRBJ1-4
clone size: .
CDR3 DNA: TGTGCCAGCAGATATTCAGGGGGCGATGAAAAACTGTTTTTT
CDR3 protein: CASRYSGGDEKLFF

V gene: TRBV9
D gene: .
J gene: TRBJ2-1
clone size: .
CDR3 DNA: TGTGCCAGCAGCGGACCCTTAGGGGGGGCCGAAAATGAGCAGTTCTTC
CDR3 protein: CASSGPLGGAENEQFF

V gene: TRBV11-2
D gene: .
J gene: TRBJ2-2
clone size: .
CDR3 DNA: TGTGCCAGCAGCTTCACGACTAGACGGAACACCGGGGAGCTGTTTTTT
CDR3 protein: CASSFTTRRNTGELFF

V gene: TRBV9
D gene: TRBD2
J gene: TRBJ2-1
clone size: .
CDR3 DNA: TGTGCCAGCAGCGCGGGGACTAGCGGGGGCTATGAGCAGTTCTTC
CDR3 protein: CASSAGTSGGYEQFF

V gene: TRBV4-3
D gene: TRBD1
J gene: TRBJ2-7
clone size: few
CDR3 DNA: TGCGCCAGCAGCCCCTACAGGGGGCACTACGAGCAGTACTTC
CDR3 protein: CASSPYRGHYEQYF

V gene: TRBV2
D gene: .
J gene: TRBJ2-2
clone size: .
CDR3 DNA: TGTGCCAGCAGTGCCACAGGGACCGGGGAGCTGTTTTTT
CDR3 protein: CASSATGTGELFF

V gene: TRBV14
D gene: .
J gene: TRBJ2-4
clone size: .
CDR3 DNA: TGTGCCAGCAGCCAAGAGGCCGTTTCAACCAAAAACATTCAGTACTTC
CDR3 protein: CASSQEAVSTKNIQYF

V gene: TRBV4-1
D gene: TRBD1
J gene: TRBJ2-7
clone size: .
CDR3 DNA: TGCGCCAGCAGCCTCGACAGGGGACCCTACGAGCAGTACTTC
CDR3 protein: CASSLDRGPYEQYF

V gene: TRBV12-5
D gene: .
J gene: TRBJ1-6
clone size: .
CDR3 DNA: TGTGCTAGTGCAAACAGGGTCGGTAATTCACCCCTCCACTTT
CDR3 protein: CASANRVGNSPLHF

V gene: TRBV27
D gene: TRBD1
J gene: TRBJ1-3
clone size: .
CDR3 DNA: TGTGCCAGCAGTCTTGGGACAGGGGGTTATGGAAACACCATATATTTT
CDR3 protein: CASSLGTGGYGNTIYF

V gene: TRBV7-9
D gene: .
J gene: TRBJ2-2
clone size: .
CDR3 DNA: TGTGCCAGCAGCTTAGTGGGGGCGCCGGGGTCAAGAGGGACCGGGGAGCTGTTTTTT
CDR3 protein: CASSLVGAPGSRGTGELFF

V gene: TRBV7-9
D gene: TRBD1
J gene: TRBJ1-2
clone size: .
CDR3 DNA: TGTGCCAGCAGCCCCCGCGCGGGACAGGAAGGCTATGGCTACACCTTC
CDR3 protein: CASSPRAGQEGYGYTF

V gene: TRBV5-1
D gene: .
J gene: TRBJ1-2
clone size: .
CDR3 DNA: TGCGCCAGCAGCTCGTCCGGGAAGAATAGAGGCTACACCTTC
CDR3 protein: CASSSSGKNRGYTF

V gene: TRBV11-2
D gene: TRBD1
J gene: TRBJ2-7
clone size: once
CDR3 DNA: TGTGCCAGCAGCCCCCCGACAGGGGCCTACGAGCAGTACTTC
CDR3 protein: CASSPPTGAYEQYF

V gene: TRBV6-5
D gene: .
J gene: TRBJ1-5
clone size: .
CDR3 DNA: TGTGCCAGCGAATTCGGACGGGGGGAACAGCCCCAGCATTTT
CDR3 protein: CASEFGRGEQPQHF

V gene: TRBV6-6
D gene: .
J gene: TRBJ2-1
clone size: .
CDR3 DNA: TGTGCCAGCAGTTACTCCCAGGGAAAGGGCGGCGGTGAGCAGTTCTTC
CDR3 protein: CASSYSQGKGGGEQFF

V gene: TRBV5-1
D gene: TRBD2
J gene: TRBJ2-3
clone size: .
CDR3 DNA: TGCGCCAGCAGCTTGGACCTAGCGGGCCTCAGCACAGATACGCAGTATTTT
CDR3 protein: CASSLDLAGLSTDTQYF